The TCR beta chain described here comes from a study of T-cell reconstitution after alpha-beta-depleted transplantation in children. This clonotype was detected many times. Its target is not known. Whole-study results and caveats: From newly produced T cells came most of the T-cell counts and diversity one year after transplant.

After removal of 1 base from V and 2 bases from J, the junction contained 0 bases not matched to a gene. The CDR3 covers 15 residues. Germline CDR1 and CDR2: DFQATT and SNEGSKA (reference sequence). TCRbeta library construction was performed incorporating unique molecular identifiers. TCRdb passed the PCR reads through MiXCR, listing each CDR3 protein once. The data show 200,000 or so distinct CDR3 sequences, with around 5.9% seen just once and under 6% held by the top ten. The V call is TRBV20-1, the J call TRBJ2-2; 11 bases line up with TRBD1. Sequenced here: PBMCs, sampled before TCRalphabeta/CD19-depleted stem cell transplant. This sequence originates from a girl under three years old with combined immunodeficiency, due to receive a stem cell transplant. This CDR3 is CSARGTGGNTGELFF. CDR3 DNA: TGCAGTGCTAGAGGGACAGGGGGCAACACCGGGGAGCTGTTTTTT.